One and the same sample provided the 13 T cell receptor beta chains below, sequenced in a study of OX40 agonist ivuxolimab in advanced cancers. Sequencing used immunoSEQ multiplex PCR; TCRdb keeps in-frame clones, though not all of them. The table lists approximately 49,000 clones, 83% of them singletons. The sequencing used CD4+ or CD8+ T cells sorted from blood, collected in a trial of the OX40 agonist ivuxolimab. Receptor source: an adult with an advanced solid tumor such as melanoma, head and neck, liver or kidney cancer.

The chain joins TRBV2 to TRBJ1-2; a weak D match, TRBD1 (5 bases). Per germline, CDR1 SNHLY and CDR2 FYNNEI. V lost 8 bases to trimming and J lost 5 bases, with 15 bases between them. The CDR3 totals 13 residues. Written as DNA, the CDR3 is TGTGCCAGCCAGGAGGGGTTAGGGTATGGCTACACCTTC. This codes for CASQEGLGYGYTF.

This clone was picked up a small number of times. The chain joins TRBV18 to TRBJ2-7; no clear D gene. The CDR3 is made up of 13 amino acids. The V end was cut by 2 bases, the J end by 1 base, with 6 bases between. Germline lookup yields CDR1 KGHSH and CDR2 LQKENI. CDR3 amino acids: CASSPSTSYEQYF. CDR3 in DNA: TGTGCCAGCTCACCAAGTACATCCTACGAGCAGTACTTC.

In this sample, this clone turned up a few times. The rearrangement links TRBV19 to TRBJ1-4; 11 positions match TRBD1. CDR3 length equals 15 residues. Trimming at V came to 6 bases and at J to 7 bases, leaving 7 bases not matched to a gene. The germline gives CDR1 LNHDA, CDR2 SQIVND (reference sequence). The CDR3 DNA follows: TGTGCCAGTAGGTCCGGGACAGGGGGAATTGAAAAACTGTTTTTT. Its translation: CASRSGTGGIEKLFF.

This clone was found a few times. V is TRBV2 and J is TRBJ1-2; D unclear. CDR1 and CDR2 (germline): SNHLY, FYNNEI. The CDR3 runs to 12 residues. Trimming shortened V by 5 bases and J by 5 bases, and 9 bases separated the two germline ends. This chain's CDR3 is CASSLGDYGYTF. CDR3 sequence (DNA): TGTGCCAGCAGTCTCGGGGATTATGGCTACACCTTC.

CDR3 amino acids: CASSYSEGMVDGYTF. The CDR3 region has the DNA TGTGCCAGCAGTTACTCGGAGGGGATGGTCGATGGCTACACCTTC. The chain employs TRBV6-5 and TRBJ1-2, with D possibly matching TRBD1 (5 bases). V shed 0 bases and J shed 6 bases, with 14 bases lying between them. The CDR3 loop spans 15 amino acids. Germline assignment: CDR1 MNHEY and CDR2 SVGAGI.

Concerning this clone: The sample has other DNA sequences that encode this CDR3 too. The chain recombines TRBV7-8 with TRBJ1-1; 8 bases match TRBD1. J lost 5 bases, V lost 2 bases, and 10 bases had no gene match. The CDR3 is 16 residues long. Germline V CDR1 and CDR2: SGHVS, FQNEAQ. CDR3 loop: CASSLRNRGTGTEAFF. CDR3 DNA: TGTGCCAGCAGCTTAAGGAACAGGGGGACTGGAACTGAAGCTTTCTTT. The full variable domain, completed using reference TRBV7-8 and TRBJ1-1, is GAGVSQSPRYKVAKRGQDVALRCDPISGHVSLFWYQQALGQGPEFLTYFQNEAQLDKSGLPSDRFFAERPEGSVSTLKIQRTQQEDSAVYLCASSLRNRGTGTEAFFGQGTRLTVV.

This clone has a single count. The rearrangement joins TRBV2 to TRBJ1-2; D remains unclear. This CDR3 is built from 14 residues. Germline-derived CDR1 and CDR2 are SNHLY and FYNNEI. V lost 4 bases and J 2 bases, leaving 11 bases between the germline ends. The DNA for the CDR3 is TGTGCCAGCAGTGCCGCACCGGGGAACTATGGCTACACCTTC. Translating gives CASSAAPGNYGYTF. The full variable domain, its missing parts supplied by reference TRBV2 and TRBJ1-2, is EPEVTQTPSHQVTQMGQEVILRCVPISNHLYFYWYRQILGQKVEFLVSFYNNEISEKSEIFDDQFSVERPDGSNFTLKIRSTKLEDSAMYFCASSAAPGNYGYTFGSGTRLTVV.

The genes are TRBV5-1 and TRBJ1-1, with D uncertain. This CDR3 region has 15 residues. The V and J ends lost 0 bases and 5 bases respectively, with 14 bases between them. Looked up from germline, CDR1 is SGHRS and CDR2 is YFSETQ. The CDR3, as DNA: TGCGCCAGCAGCTTGGGGGCAACGCCCGGGACTGAAGCTTTCTTT. Protein: CASSLGATPGTEAFF.

The chain uses TRBV2 and TRBJ1-2; D remains ambiguous. Germline CDR1 is SNHLY and CDR2 is FYNNEI. V gave up 8 bases and J gave up 3 bases, with 13 bases separating them. This CDR3 contains 13 residues. Written as DNA, the CDR3 is TGTGCCAGCCAGAAGGGAGGCGACTATGGCTACACCTTC. Protein product: CASQKGGDYGYTF. Full variable domain (rest looked up from reference TRBV2 and TRBJ1-2): EPEVTQTPSHQVTQMGQEVILRCVPISNHLYFYWYRQILGQKVEFLVSFYNNEISEKSEIFDDQFSVERPDGSNFTLKIRSTKLEDSAMYFCASQKGGDYGYTFGSGTRLTVV.

The chain combines TRBV6-5 with TRBJ2-7; D may be TRBD2 (6 bases). Trimming removed 0 bases from V and 6 bases from J, with 18 bases in between. The germline V gene has CDR1 MNHEY and CDR2 SVGAGI. The CDR3 is 16 amino acids. CDR3 region: CASSYSITASRGEQYF. The CDR3 nucleotides are TGTGCCAGCAGTTACTCGATCACGGCTTCGCGGGGCGAGCAGTACTTC.

The chain joins TRBV16 to TRBJ2-7; 7 bases line up with TRBD2. Trimming removed 4 bases from V and 8 bases from J; junction bases left unmatched: 8. Germline CDR1 and CDR2: KGHSY and FQNENV. CDR3 length: 13 residues. The CDR3 DNA reads as TGTGCCAGCAGCCGGGAGGGACGAGTGAAGCAGTACTTC. This translates into CASSREGRVKQYF. Complete variable domain (other parts from reference TRBV16 and TRBJ2-7): GEEVAQTPKHLVRGEGQKAKLYCAPIKGHSYVFWYQQVLKNEFKFLISFQNENVFDETGMPKERFSAKCLPNSPCSLEIQATKLEDSAVYFCASSREGRVKQYFGPGTRLTVT.

This chain uses TRBV7-2 with TRBJ2-5, with unresolved D. This CDR3 region has 14 residues. The ends were cut back, 3 bases at V and 2 bases at J, with 10 bases in the middle. CDR1 is SGHTA and CDR2 is FQGNSA in the germline V gene. The chain's CDR3 is CASSFPTEQETQYF. The CDR3 DNA follows: TGTGCCAGCAGCTTCCCAACAGAGCAAGAGACCCAGTACTTC.

This clone has just one count. The J gene is TRBJ1-1, the V gene TRBV11-2; TRBD1 aligns across 8 bases. Germline V CDR1 and CDR2: SGHAT, FQNNGV. This CDR3 has 15 residues. Trimming removed 4 bases from V and 1 base from J; junction bases left unmatched: 5. This CDR3 is CASSSSGGTNTEAFF. The DNA of the CDR3 is TGTGCCAGCAGCTCATCAGGGGGCACGAACACTGAAGCTTTCTTT.